Detailed here is one TCR beta chain. The antigen is unknown. The treatment: oral pan-JAK inhibitor, 5-10 mg twice daily. PBMCs served as the source from which CD4+ and CD8+ T cells were sorted. This entry comes from a study of CD8+ T cells in alopecia areata. Study-wide background: Patients received oral tofacitinib, 5 to 10 mg twice daily, for moderate-to-severe alopecia areata.

The authors extracted RNA and reverse transcribed it into cDNA as the sequencing template. Assay: immunoSEQ multiplex PCR; the TCRdb copy retains only in-frame clones and omits some. The repertoire holds 200,000 or so clones, with 58% as singletons. The CDR3 is 15 residues long. Trimming cost V 2 bases and J 8 bases; bases outside gene matches: 7. The V gene's germline CDR1 is MGHRA and CDR2 YSYEKL. Study outcomes and limitations: The presence of one nonresponder keeps the tie between baseline CD8+ expansion and response uncertain. Administration of tofacitinib significantly diminished scalp clonality and expanded CD8+ clones within the top 100.

The chain joins TRBV4-1 to TRBJ2-1, with 9 bases that match TRBD2. The clonotype originates from a human donor with alopecia areata. The specimen was CD4+ T cells sorted from blood, collected at week 24, from a patient treated with tofacitinib. CDR3 in DNA: TGCGCCAGCAGCCAACCTCTAGCGGGGATATATGAGCAGTTCTTC. Translated, it gives CASSQPLAGIYEQFF.